The T cell receptor beta chain under discussion was sequenced for a study of regulatory T cells in long-lasting Graves disease. Both iRepertoire HTBI primers and Arm-PCR of CDR3 regions were used to build the TCR beta libraries. Authors' analysis steps: Around 59 TRBV and approximately 13 TRBJ segments were identified across samples. TCRdb redid the calling of the multiplex PCR reads with MiXCR, one entry per CDR3 protein. Clone size and V and J calls follow TCRdb, not the original study. The repertoire holds 400,000 to 500,000 distinct CDR3 sequences, about 16% seen once, with 20% to 25% in the top ten. V shed 1 base and J 4 bases; nucleotides not matched to a gene: 2. This CDR3 contains 15 residues. Time point in this sample: newly diagnosed GD, antithyroid drugs for less than 3 months. PBMC-extracted RNA yielded the TCR library. Patient provenance is recorded as an endocrinology department in Xi'an, China.

This clonotype was seen ten or more times. Another study also made use of these data, one on T cells in Graves' hyperthyroidism and ophthalmopathy.

The TCR was taken from a woman aged 18-29 years with Graves disease. The specimen was peripheral blood mononuclear cells (PBMCs), collected at new diagnosis, from a patient treated with antithyroid drugs. This chain connects TRBV12-3 or TRBV12-4 to TRBJ1-4, with 8 bases aligning to TRBD1. DNA of the CDR3: TGTGCCAGCAGTTTAGGGGACAGGAATAATGAAAAACTGTTTTTT. Translating gives CASSLGDRNNEKLFF.